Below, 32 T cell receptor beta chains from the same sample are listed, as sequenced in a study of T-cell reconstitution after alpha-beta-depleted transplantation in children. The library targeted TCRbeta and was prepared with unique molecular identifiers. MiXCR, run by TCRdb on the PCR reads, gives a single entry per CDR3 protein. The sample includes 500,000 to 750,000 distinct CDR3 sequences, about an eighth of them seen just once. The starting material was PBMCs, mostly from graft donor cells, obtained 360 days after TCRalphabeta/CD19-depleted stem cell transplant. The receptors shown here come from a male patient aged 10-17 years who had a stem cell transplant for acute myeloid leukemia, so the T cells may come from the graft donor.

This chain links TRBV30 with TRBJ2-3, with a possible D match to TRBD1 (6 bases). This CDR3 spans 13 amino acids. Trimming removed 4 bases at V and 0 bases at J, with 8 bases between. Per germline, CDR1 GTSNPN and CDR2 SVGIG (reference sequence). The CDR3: CAWKRGSTDTQYF. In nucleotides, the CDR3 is TGTGCCTGGAAGAGGGGGAGCACAGATACGCAGTATTTT.

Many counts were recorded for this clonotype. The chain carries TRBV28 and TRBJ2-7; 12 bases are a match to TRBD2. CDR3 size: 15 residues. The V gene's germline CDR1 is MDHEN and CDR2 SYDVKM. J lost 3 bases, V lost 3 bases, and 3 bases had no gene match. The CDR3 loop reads CASSFGLAGNYEQYF. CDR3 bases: TGTGCCAGCAGTTTCGGACTAGCGGGAAACTACGAGCAGTACTTC. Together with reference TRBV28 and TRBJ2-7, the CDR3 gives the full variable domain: DVKVTQSSRYLVKRTGEKVFLECVQDMDHENMFWYRQDPGLGLRLIYFSYDVKMKEKGDIPEGYSVSREKKERFSLILESASTNQTSMYLCASSFGLAGNYEQYFGPGTRLTVT.

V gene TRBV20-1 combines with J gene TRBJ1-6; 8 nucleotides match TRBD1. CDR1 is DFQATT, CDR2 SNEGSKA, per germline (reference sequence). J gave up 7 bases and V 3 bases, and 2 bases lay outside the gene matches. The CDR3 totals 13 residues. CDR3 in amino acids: CSARTGVNSPLHF. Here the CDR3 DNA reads TGCAGTGCTAGGACAGGGGTAAATTCACCCCTCCACTTT.

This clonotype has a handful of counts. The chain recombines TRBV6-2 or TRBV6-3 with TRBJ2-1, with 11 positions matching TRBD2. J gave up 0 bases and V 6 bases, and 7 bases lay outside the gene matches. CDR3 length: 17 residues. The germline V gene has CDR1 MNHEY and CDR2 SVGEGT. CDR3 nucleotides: TGTGCCAGCAGGGCAAAGGGACTAGCGGTCTCCTACAATGAGCAGTTCTTC. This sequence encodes CASRAKGLAVSYNEQFF.

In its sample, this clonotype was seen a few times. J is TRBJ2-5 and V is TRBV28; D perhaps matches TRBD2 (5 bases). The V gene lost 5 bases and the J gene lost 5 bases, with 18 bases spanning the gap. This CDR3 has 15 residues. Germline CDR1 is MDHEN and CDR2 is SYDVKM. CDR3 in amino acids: CASSPPGFYFETQYF. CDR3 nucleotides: TGTGCCAGCAGTCCACCGGGATTTTACTTTGAGACCCAGTACTTC.

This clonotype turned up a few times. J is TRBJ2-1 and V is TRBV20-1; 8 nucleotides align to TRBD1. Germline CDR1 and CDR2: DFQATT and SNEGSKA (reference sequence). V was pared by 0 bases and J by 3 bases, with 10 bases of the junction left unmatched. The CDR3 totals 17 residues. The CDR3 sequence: CSARDPTDRGDYNEQFF. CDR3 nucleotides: TGCAGTGCTAGAGATCCCACCGACAGGGGAGACTACAATGAGCAGTTCTTC.

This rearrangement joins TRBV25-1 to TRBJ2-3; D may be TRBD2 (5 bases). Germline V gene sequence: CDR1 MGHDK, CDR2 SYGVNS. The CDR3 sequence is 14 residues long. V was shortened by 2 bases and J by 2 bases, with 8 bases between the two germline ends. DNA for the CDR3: TGTGCCAGCAGTGAACCCGGGGACACAGATACGCAGTATTTT. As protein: CASSEPGDTDTQYF.

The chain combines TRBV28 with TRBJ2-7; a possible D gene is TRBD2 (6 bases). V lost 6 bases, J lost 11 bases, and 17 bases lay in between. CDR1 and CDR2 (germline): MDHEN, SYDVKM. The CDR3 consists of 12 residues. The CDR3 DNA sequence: TGTGCCAGCAGCGGGGCCCCCAGGGAGGAGTACTTC. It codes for CASSGAPREEYF.

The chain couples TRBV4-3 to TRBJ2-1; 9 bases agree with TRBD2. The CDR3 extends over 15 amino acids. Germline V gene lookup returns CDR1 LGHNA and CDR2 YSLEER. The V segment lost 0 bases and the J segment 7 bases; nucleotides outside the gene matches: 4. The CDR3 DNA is TGCGCCAGCAGCCAAGATCGTGGACTAGCGAATGAGCAGTTCTTC. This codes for CASSQDRGLANEQFF.

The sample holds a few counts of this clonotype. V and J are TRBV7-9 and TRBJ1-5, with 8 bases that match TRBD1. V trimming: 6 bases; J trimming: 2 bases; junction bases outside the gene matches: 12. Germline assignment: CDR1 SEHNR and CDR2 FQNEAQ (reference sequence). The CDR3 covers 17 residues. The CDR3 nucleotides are TGTGCCAGCAGTCTCTTAGTGCCAGGGGGCCGCAATCAGCCCCAGCATTTT. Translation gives CASSLLVPGGRNQPQHF.

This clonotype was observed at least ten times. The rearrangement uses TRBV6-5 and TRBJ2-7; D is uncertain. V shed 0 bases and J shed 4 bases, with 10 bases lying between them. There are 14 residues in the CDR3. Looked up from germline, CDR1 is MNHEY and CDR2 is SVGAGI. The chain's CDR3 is CASSYSIMVYEQYF. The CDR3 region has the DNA TGTGCCAGCAGTTACTCGATTATGGTTTACGAGCAGTACTTC.

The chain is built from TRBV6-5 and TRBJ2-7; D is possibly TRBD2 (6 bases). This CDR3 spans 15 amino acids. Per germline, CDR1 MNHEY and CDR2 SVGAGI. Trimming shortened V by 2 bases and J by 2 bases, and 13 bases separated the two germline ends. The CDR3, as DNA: TGTGCCAGCAGTTACGGTGGTAGCGGCCCCTACGAGCAGTACTTC. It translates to CASSYGGSGPYEQYF.

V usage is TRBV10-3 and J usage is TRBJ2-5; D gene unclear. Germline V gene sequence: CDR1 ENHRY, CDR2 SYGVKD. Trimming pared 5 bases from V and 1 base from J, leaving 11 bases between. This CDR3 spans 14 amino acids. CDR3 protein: CAISPRQPQETQYF. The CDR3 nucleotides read TGTGCCATCAGTCCTAGACAACCCCAAGAGACCCAGTACTTC.

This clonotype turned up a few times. CDR3 residues: CASSRLTGGSYNEQFF. The CDR3 region has the DNA TGTGCCAGCAGCCGCCTGACTGGCGGGAGTTACAATGAGCAGTTCTTC. The J gene is TRBJ2-1, the V gene TRBV6-2 or TRBV6-3; 7 bases fit TRBD2. The germline gives CDR1 MNHEY, CDR2 SVGEGT. This CDR3 contains 16 residues. V lost 6 bases and J lost 4; bases outside the gene matches: 12.

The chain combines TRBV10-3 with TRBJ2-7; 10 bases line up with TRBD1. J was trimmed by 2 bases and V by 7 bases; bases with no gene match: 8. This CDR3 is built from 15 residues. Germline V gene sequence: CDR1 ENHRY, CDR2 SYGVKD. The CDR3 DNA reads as TGTGCCATCAAACCTCCCGGGACAGGGGCCTACGAGCAGTACTTC. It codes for CAIKPPGTGAYEQYF.

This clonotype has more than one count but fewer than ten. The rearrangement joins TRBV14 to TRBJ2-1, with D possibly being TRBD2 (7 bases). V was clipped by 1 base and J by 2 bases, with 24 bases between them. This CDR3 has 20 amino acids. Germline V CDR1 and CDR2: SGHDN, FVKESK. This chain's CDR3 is CASSQGGGLFQAGPYNEQFF. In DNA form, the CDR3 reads TGTGCCAGCAGCCAAGGAGGGGGACTATTTCAAGCGGGCCCCTACAATGAGCAGTTCTTC. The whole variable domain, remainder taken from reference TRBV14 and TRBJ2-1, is EAGVTQFPSHSVIEKGQTVTLRCDPISGHDNLYWYRRVMGKEIKFLLHFVKESKQDESGMPNNRFLAERTGGTYSTLKVQPAELEDSGVYFCASSQGGGLFQAGPYNEQFFGPGTRLTVL.

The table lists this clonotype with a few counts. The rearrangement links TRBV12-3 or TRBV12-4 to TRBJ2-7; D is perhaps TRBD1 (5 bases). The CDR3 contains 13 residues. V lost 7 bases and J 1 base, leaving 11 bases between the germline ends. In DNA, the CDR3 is TGTGCCAGCATGTATACAGGATCCTACGAGCAGTACTTC. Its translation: CASMYTGSYEQYF.

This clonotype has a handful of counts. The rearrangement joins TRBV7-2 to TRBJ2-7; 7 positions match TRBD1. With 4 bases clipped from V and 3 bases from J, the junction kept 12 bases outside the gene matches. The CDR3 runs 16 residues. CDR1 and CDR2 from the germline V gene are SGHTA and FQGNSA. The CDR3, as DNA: TGTGCCAGCAGCTACCCATCCGAGACAGGGAGCTACGAGCAGTACTTC. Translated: CASSYPSETGSYEQYF.

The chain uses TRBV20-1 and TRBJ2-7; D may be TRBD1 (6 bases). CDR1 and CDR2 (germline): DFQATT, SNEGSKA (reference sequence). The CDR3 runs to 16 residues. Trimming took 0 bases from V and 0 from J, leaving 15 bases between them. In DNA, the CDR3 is TGCAGTGCTAGAGATAATAGGGGGAACAGCTCCTACGAGCAGTACTTC. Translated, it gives CSARDNRGNSSYEQYF.

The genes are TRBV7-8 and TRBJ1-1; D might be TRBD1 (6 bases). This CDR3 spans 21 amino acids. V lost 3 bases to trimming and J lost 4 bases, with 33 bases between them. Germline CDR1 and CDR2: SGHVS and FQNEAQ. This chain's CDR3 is CASSLFSLGLIQGKWGTEAFF. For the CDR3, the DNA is TGTGCCAGCAGCTTGTTCAGCTTAGGCCTGATTCAGGGGAAGTGGGGCACTGAAGCTTTCTTT.

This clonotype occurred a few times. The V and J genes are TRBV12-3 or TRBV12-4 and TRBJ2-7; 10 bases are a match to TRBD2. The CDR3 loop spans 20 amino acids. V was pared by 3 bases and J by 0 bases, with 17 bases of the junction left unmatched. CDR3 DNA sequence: TGTGCCAGCAGTTTCGAGACCCGGGGGCTAGCGGGAGCTCCCTCCTACGAGCAGTACTTC. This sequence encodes CASSFETRGLAGAPSYEQYF.

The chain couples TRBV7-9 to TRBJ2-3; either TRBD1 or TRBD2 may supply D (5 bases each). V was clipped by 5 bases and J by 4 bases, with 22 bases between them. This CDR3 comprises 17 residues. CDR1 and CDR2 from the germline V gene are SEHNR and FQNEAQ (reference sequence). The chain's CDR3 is CASSPGGLYLGADTQYF. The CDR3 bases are TGTGCCAGCAGCCCTGGGGGTCTCTACCTAGGGGCAGATACGCAGTATTTT.

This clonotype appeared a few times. The CDR3 loop is CASSVVPGGLYNEQFF. The CDR3 DNA sequence: TGTGCCAGCAGCGTGGTGCCGGGGGGGCTTTACAATGAGCAGTTCTTC. The chain employs TRBV3-1 and TRBJ2-1, with TRBD2 matching 8 bases. The V segment lost 5 bases and the J segment 4 bases; nucleotides outside the gene matches: 10. The germline V gene has CDR1 LGHDT and CDR2 YNNKEL (reference sequence). The CDR3 loop spans 16 amino acids.

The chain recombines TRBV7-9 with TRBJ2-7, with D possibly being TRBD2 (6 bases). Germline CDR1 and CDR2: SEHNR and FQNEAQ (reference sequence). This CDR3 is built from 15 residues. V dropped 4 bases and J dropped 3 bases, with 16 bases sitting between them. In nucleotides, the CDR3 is TGTGCCAGCAGCTCACCGGGACTCAAATACTACGAGCAGTACTTC. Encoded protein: CASSSPGLKYYEQYF.

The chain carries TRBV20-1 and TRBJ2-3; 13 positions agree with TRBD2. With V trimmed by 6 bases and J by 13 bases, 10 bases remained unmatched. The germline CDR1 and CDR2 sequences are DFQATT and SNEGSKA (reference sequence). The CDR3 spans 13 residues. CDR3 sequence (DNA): TGCAGTGCACGACTAGCGGGAGGCCACAAAAAGTATTTT. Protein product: CSARLAGGHKKYF.

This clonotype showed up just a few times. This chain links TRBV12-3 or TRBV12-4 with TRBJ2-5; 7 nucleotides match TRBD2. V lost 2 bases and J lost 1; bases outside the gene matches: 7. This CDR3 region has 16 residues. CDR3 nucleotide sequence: TGTGCCAGCAGTTTAAGGCTAGCGGAGATCCAAGAGACCCAGTACTTC. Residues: CASSLRLAEIQETQYF.

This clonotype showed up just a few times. The CDR3 protein is CSVVGTGGNTEAFF. CDR3 nucleotides: TGCAGCGTTGTGGGGACAGGGGGGAACACTGAAGCTTTCTTT. The chain links TRBV29-1 to TRBJ1-1; 11 nucleotides align to TRBD1. The germline gives CDR1 SQVTM, CDR2 ANQGSEA. There are 14 residues in the CDR3. V was clipped by 4 bases and J by 1 base; unmatched bases: 2.

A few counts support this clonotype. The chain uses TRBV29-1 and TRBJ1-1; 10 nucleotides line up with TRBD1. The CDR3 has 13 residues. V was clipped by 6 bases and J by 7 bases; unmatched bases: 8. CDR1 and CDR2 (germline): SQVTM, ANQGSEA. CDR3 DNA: TGCAGCGTAGGATTCGGGACAGGGGTTGAAGCTTTCTTT. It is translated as CSVGFGTGVEAFF. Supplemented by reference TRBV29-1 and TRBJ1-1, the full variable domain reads SAVISQKPSRDICQRGTSLTIQCQVDSQVTMMFWYRQQPGQSLTLIATANQGSEATYESGFVIDKFPISRPNLTFSTLTVSNMSPEDSSIYLCSVGFGTGVEAFFGQGTRLTVV.

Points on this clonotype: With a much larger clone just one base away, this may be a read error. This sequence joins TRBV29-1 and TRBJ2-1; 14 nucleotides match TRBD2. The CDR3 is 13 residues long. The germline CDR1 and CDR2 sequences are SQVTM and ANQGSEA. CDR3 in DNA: TGCAGCGTCGGGACTAGCGGGAGCAATGAGGAGTTCTTC. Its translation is CSVGTSGSNEEFF.

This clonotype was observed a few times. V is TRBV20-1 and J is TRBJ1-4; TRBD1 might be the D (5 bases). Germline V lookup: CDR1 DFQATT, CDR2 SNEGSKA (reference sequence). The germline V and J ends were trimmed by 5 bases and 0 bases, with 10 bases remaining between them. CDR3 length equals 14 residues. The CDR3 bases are TGCAGTGCTTGGACACGTGCAACTAATGAAAAACTGTTTTTT. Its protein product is CSAWTRATNEKLFF.

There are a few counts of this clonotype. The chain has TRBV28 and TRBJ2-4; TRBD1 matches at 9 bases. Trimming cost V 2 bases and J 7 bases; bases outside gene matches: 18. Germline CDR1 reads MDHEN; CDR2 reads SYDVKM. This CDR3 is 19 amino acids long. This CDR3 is CASSLAGATGGGRLNIQYF. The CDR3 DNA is TGTGCCAGCAGTTTAGCCGGGGCTACAGGGGGCGGTCGGTTGAACATTCAGTACTTC.

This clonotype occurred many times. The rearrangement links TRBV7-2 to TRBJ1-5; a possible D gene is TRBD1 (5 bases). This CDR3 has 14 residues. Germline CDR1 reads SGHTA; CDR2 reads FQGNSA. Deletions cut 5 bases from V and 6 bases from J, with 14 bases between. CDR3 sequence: CASSREGYGQPQHF. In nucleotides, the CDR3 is TGTGCCAGCAGCCGGGAGGGGTATGGTCAGCCCCAGCATTTT.